What follows are 17 T cell receptor beta chains derived from one specimen sequenced in a study of Graves' ophthalmopathy and Graves' hyperthyroidism. From RNA, the CDR3 regions of TCR beta chains were amplified and sequenced. Second-round multiplex PCR came after a first-round RT-PCR that employed HTBI primers. One entry per CDR3 protein results from TCRdb running MiXCR on the multiplex PCR reads. Of around 400,000 distinct CDR3 sequences listed, 21% were seen once; the top ten hold under 3.5%. Material: peripheral blood. Receptors originate from a woman aged 18-29 years with stable Graves' hyperthyroidism.

This clonotype was seen at least ten times. The chain couples TRBV28 to TRBJ2-5; no clear D. Germline lookup yields CDR1 MDHEN and CDR2 SYDVKM. Trimming cost V 5 bases and J 4 bases, with 14 bases left between them. The CDR3 spans 14 residues. CDR3: CASSLTSSGETQYF. The DNA for the CDR3 is TGTGCCAGCAGTCTGACGAGTTCGGGAGAGACCCAGTACTTC. Full variable domain (missing parts from reference TRBV28 and TRBJ2-5): DVKVTQSSRYLVKRTGEKVFLECVQDMDHENMFWYRQDPGLGLRLIYFSYDVKMKEKGDIPEGYSVSREKKERFSLILESASTNQTSMYLCASSLTSSGETQYFGPGTRLLVL.

In nucleotides, the CDR3 is TGTGCCAGCAGCGTAGGGGGGGGCCTCTATGGCTACACCTTC. Protein sequence: CASSVGGGLYGYTF. The chain has TRBV9 and TRBJ1-2; maybe TRBD1 (6 bases). V was clipped by 0 bases and J by 4 bases, with 10 bases between them. Germline CDR1 is SGDLS and CDR2 is YYNGEE. This CDR3 is 14 amino acids long.

This clonotype was seen many times. Here the CDR3 DNA reads TGTGCCAGCACCCTACGGACTAGTGTTGCCGGGGAGCTGTTTTTT. It specifies CASTLRTSVAGELFF. The chain employs TRBV12-3 or TRBV12-4 and TRBJ2-2; TRBD2 aligns across 7 bases. J lost 6 bases, V lost 7 bases, and 11 bases had no gene match. The CDR3 consists of 15 residues.

As for this clonotype: It may be a read error: a sequence one base away is much more abundant. The chain has TRBV27 and TRBJ1-2, with 8 positions matching TRBD1. The CDR3 is 14 residues long. CDR1 is MNHEY and CDR2 is SMNVEV in the germline V gene (reference sequence). CDR3 loop: CASSSLTGAYGFTF. The CDR3 bases are TGTGCCAGCAGTTCTCTGACAGGGGCCTATGGCTTCACCTTC.

This chain joins TRBV6-1 and TRBJ2-7; D may be TRBD2 (6 bases). CDR3 length equals 15 residues. From germline, CDR1 is MNHNS and CDR2 SASEGT. V gave up 2 bases and J gave up 0 bases, with 11 bases separating them. The CDR3 sequence is CASSEMDGSSYEQYF. As DNA, the CDR3 is TGTGCCAGCAGTGAAATGGACGGGAGCTCCTACGAGCAGTACTTC.

This clonotype was recorded many times. The chain has TRBV20-1 and TRBJ1-2, with a possible D match to TRBD1 (5 bases). CDR3 length: 17 residues. Deletions cut 1 base from V and 4 bases from J, with 22 bases between. From germline, CDR1 is DFQATT and CDR2 SNEGSKA (reference sequence). The CDR3 loop is CSARVRGTGGAAYGYTF. The CDR3, as DNA: TGCAGTGCTAGAGTCCGTGGCACAGGAGGGGCCGCCTATGGCTACACCTTC.

This clonotype came up a few times. The V gene is TRBV4-2, the J gene TRBJ1-5; D is unresolved. Per germline, CDR1 LGHNA and CDR2 YNFKEQ. The V end lost 5 bases, the J end lost 0 bases, and 23 bases lay between the germline ends. The CDR3 loop spans 19 amino acids. In DNA form, the CDR3 reads TGTGCCAGCAGCGCGGAGGGTGGGCAGGCTCTCGATAGCAATCAGCCCCAGCATTTT. It yields the protein CASSAEGGQALDSNQPQHF.

V is TRBV28 and J is TRBJ1-1; D remains ambiguous. This CDR3 is 13 amino acids long. CDR1 is MDHEN and CDR2 is SYDVKM in the germline V gene. V lost 3 bases and J 4 bases, leaving 9 bases between the germline ends. In DNA form, the CDR3 reads TGTGCCAGCAGTTTTGCTCGGAGCACTGAAGCTTTCTTT. It encodes CASSFARSTEAFF.

About this clonotype: Possible read error: a much larger clone is one base away. The chain couples TRBV29-1 to TRBJ2-5; 7 bases align to TRBD2. Per germline, CDR1 SQVTM and CDR2 ANQGSEA. The CDR3 covers 14 residues. The CDR3 sequence: CSVDRGDFEETEYF. The DNA of the CDR3 is TGCAGCGTTGACCGGGGGGACTTCGAAGAGACCGAGTACTTC. Together with reference TRBV29-1 and TRBJ2-5, the CDR3 gives the full variable domain: SAVISQKPSRDICQRGTSLTIQCQVDSQVTMMFWYRQQPGQSLTLIATANQGSEATYESGFVIDKFPISRPNLTFSTLTVSNMSPEDSSIYLCSVDRGDFEETEYFGPGTRLLVL.

The chain recombines TRBV12-3 or TRBV12-4 with TRBJ2-2, with D tentatively TRBD2 (6 bases). V lost 6 bases and J lost 6, with 11 bases in between. The CDR3 is 13 amino acids. CDR3: CASSPGGPGELFF. CDR3 coding DNA: TGTGCCAGCAGCCCCGGAGGGCCCGGGGAGCTGTTTTTT.

This clonotype was seen repeatedly, ten times or more. The rearrangement uses TRBV6-2 or TRBV6-3 and TRBJ2-7, with 11 bases identical to TRBD2. CDR3 size: 18 residues. The germline gives CDR1 MNHEY, CDR2 SVGEGT. Trimming removed 2 bases from V and 7 bases from J; junction bases left unmatched: 16. CDR3 residues: CASSYAASGGLTPGEQYF. CDR3 coding DNA: TGTGCCAGCAGTTACGCCGCTAGCGGGGGGCTCACGCCGGGAGAGCAGTACTTC.

This clonotype was detected many times. The chain is built from TRBV15 and TRBJ2-5; possibly TRBD1 or TRBD2 for D (5 bases each). V was cut by 1 base and J by 3 bases, with 15 bases left in between. The CDR3 is 16 amino acids. Germline loops: CDR1 LNHNV, CDR2 YYDKDF (reference sequence). The CDR3 DNA sequence: TGTGCCACCAGCAGAGGGGACCCCTGGTCGGAAGAGACCCAGTACTTC. Translated, it gives CATSRGDPWSEETQYF.

This clonotype was counted only a few times. The chain employs TRBV5-1 and TRBJ2-7; D is possibly TRBD1 or TRBD2 (6 bases each). Trimming shortened V by 0 bases and J by 10 bases, and 23 bases separated the two germline ends. Germline CDR1 SGHRS, CDR2 YFSETQ. There are 16 residues in the CDR3. CDR3 nucleotide sequence: TGCGCCAGCAGCTTGGCCACGGGACTGGGGGCACGAGATCAGTACTTC. Translating gives CASSLATGLGARDQYF.

This clonotype has at least ten counts. The gene calls are TRBV20-1 and TRBJ1-2, with 9 bases lining up with TRBD1. Germline CDR1 DFQATT, CDR2 SNEGSKA (reference sequence). The CDR3 length is 17 residues. V lost 1 base and J lost 2; bases outside the gene matches: 11. The CDR3 protein is CSARGREDRGENYGYTF. The DNA for the CDR3 is TGCAGTGCTAGAGGTCGGGAAGACAGGGGGGAAAACTATGGCTACACCTTC.

In this sample, this clonotype turned up many times. The V call is TRBV6-5, the J call TRBJ2-2, with D possibly TRBD2 on 6 matching bases. Germline V gives CDR1 MNHEY, CDR2 SVGAGI. CDR3 length equals 16 residues. V dropped 0 bases and J dropped 3 bases, with 11 bases sitting between them. In DNA form, the CDR3 reads TGTGCCAGCAGTTACTCTAGGGACTCCTACACCGGGGAGCTGTTTTTT. Its protein product is CASSYSRDSYTGELFF.

This clonotype was seen at least ten times. V and J are TRBV4-2 and TRBJ1-1; tentative D call: TRBD1 (5 bases). This CDR3 comprises 18 residues. V lost 3 bases to trimming and J lost 1 base, with 21 bases between them. Germline values: CDR1 LGHNA, CDR2 YNFKEQ. CDR3 sequence reads: CASSQLRTYISGNTEAFF. CDR3 bases: TGTGCCAGCAGCCAGCTGCGGACATATATATCAGGGAACACTGAAGCTTTCTTT.

The V call is TRBV7-6, the J call TRBJ2-5, with 10 positions matching TRBD2. The V segment lost 5 bases and the J segment 6 bases; nucleotides outside the gene matches: 12. This CDR3 is 16 amino acids long. Germline V gives CDR1 SGHVS, CDR2 FNYEAQ. CDR3: CASSPPSGSGRKTQYF. As DNA, the CDR3 is TGTGCCAGCAGCCCACCGTCCGGTAGCGGGAGGAAGACCCAGTACTTC. Drawing the rest from reference TRBV7-6 and TRBJ2-5, the complete variable domain is GAGVSQSPRYKVTKRGQDVALRCDPISGHVSLYWYRQALGQGPEFLTYFNYEAQQDKSGLPNDRFSAERPEGSISTLTIQRTEQRDSAMYRCASSPPSGSGRKTQYFGPGTRLLVL.